Here is one T cell receptor (beta chain) with its context. CDR1 is SGHAT and CDR2 is FQNNGV in the germline V gene. Trimming cost V 5 bases and J 0 bases, with 13 bases left between them. This CDR3 spans 15 amino acids. Assay used: immunoSEQ multiplex PCR; TCRdb lists only in-frame clones, some missing. The sample has 250,000 to 350,000 clones, roughly 89% seen once. These data are taken from a study of blood T cell repertoires in COVID-19. Sequencing was done on a sample of PBMCs or T cells enriched from blood (not recorded which). This clonotype was obtained from a woman younger than 30 who had recovered from COVID-19. The chain links TRBV11-2 to TRBJ1-2; weak D call: TRBD1 (6 bases). The chain's CDR3 is CASSPSGDANYGYTF. The DNA of the CDR3 is TGTGCCAGCAGCCCCTCAGGGGACGCTAACTATGGCTACACCTTC.